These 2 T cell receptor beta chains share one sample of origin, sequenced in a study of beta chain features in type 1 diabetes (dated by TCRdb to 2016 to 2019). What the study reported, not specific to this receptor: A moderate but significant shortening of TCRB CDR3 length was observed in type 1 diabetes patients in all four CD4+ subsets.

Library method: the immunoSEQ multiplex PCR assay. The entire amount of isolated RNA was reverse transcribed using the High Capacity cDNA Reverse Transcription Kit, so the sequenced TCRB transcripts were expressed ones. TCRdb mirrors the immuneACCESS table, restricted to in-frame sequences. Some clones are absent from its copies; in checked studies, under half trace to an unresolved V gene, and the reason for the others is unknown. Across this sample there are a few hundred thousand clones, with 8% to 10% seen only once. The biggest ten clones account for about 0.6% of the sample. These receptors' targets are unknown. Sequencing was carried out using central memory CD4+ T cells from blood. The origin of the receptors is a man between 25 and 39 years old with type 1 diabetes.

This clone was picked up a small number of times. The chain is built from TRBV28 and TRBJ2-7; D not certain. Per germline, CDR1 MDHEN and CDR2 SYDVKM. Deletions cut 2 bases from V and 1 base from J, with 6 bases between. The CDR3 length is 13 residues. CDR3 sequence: CASSLVQSYEQYF. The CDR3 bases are TGTGCCAGCAGTTTAGTACAATCCTACGAGCAGTACTTC.

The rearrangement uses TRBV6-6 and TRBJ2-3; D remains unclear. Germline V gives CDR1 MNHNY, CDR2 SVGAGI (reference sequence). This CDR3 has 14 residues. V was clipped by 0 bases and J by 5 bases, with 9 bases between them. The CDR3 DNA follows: TGTGCCAGCAGTTACTCGAATAGGGAAGATACGCAGTATTTT. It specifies CASSYSNREDTQYF.